The clone carrying this TCR beta chain was observed a few times. Under the authors' procedure: Reference gene primer amplification in the assay estimated nucleated cell counts. This table comes from immunoSEQ multiplex PCR, and its TCRdb copy is limited to in-frame clones, with some not included. The DNA was the basis for D and trimming; V, J and clone size are from that table. The data show more than 70,000 clones, 70% to 90% seen once. This entry comes from a study of blood T cell repertoires in COVID-19. Study in general: Donors in the United States, Italy and Spain gave samples during acute or convalescent COVID-19. T cells, B-cell-depleted T cells, or PBMCs provided the cDNA or gDNA that served as material.

The CDR3 extends over 12 amino acids. The germline V gene has CDR1 MNHEY and CDR2 SVGAGI. V was clipped by 7 bases and J by 8 bases; unmatched bases: 3. This receptor was obtained from a man aged 50 to 60 with acute or convalescent COVID-19. The chain joins TRBV6-5 to TRBJ2-1, with 9 bases that match TRBD1. The sequencing sample was made of peripheral blood. For the CDR3, the DNA is TGTGCCAGCAACGGACAGGGGCATGAGCAGTTCTTC. It encodes CASNGQGHEQFF.